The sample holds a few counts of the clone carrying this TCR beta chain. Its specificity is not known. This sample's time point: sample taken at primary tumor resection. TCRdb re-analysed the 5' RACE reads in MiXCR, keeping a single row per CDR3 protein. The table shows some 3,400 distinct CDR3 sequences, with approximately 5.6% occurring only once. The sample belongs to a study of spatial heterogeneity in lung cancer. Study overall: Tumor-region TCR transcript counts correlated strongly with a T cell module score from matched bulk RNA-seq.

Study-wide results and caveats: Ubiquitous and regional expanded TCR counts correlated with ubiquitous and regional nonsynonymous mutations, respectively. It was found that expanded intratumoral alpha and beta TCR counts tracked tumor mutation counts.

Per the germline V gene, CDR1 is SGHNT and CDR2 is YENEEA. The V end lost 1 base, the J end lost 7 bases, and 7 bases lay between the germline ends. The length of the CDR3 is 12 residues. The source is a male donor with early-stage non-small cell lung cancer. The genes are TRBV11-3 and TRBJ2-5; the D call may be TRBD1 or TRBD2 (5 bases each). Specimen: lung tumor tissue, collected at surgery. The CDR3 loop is CASSLGDRTQYF. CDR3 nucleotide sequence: TGTGCCAGCAGCTTAGGGGACCGGACCCAGTACTTC.